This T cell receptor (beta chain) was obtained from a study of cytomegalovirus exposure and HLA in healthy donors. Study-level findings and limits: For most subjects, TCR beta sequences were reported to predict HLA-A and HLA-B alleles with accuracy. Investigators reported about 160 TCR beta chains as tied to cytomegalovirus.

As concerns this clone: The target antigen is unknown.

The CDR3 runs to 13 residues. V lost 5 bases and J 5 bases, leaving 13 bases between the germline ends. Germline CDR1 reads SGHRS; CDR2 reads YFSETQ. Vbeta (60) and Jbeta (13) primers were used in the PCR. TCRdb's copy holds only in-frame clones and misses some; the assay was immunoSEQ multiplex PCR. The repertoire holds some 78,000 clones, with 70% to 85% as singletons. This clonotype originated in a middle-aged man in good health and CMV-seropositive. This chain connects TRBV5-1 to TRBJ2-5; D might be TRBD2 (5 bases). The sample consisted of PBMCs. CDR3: CASRKSLDETQYF. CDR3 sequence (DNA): TGCGCCAGCAGGAAATCACTAGACGAGACCCAGTACTTC. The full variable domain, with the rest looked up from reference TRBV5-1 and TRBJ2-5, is KAGVTQTPRYLIKTRGQQVTLSCSPISGHRSVSWYQQTPGQGLQFLFEYFSETQRNKGNFPGRFSGRQFSNSRSEMNVSTLELGDSALYLCASRKSLDETQYFGPGTRLLVL.